This T cell receptor beta chain originates from a study of blood T cell repertoires in COVID-19. Study background: T cells, B-cell-depleted T cells, or PBMCs provided the cDNA or gDNA that served as material.

Data came from immunoSEQ multiplex PCR; TCRdb stores just in-frame clones and leaves some out. This sample has some 150,000 clones, with 80% to 90% found just once. The CDR3 length is 15 residues. Germline CDR1 and CDR2: SGHDN and FVKESK. V was trimmed by 0 bases and J by 1 base, leaving 6 bases between them. The sample consisted of peripheral blood. The sequence was obtained from a human donor in a cohort sampled during active COVID-19. This chain links TRBV14 with TRBJ2-2, with TRBD2 as a possible D gene (6 bases). As DNA, the CDR3 is TGTGCCAGCAGCCAAGAGGGGGGGAACACCGGGGAGCTGTTTTTT. Residues: CASSQEGGNTGELFF.